These T cell receptor beta chains were read from a single sample in a study of identical twins. Each CDR3 protein is one row after TCRdb ran MiXCR on the 5' RACE reads. The data show around 220,000 distinct CDR3 sequences, under 12% seen once. Sequences were obtained from memory T cells sorted from blood. These receptors were taken from a man aged 50 or older in good health. Both conserved end residues are trimmed from each CDR3. Each record gives: CDR3 length, J gene, V gene, CDR3 protein.

len: 14; j_gene: TRBJ1-1; v_gene: TRBV27; CDR3aa: ASSAGTGGGNTEAF
len: 11; j_gene: TRBJ2-5; v_gene: TRBV29-1; CDR3aa: SAPGLAGKTQY
len: 12; j_gene: TRBJ1-4; v_gene: TRBV4-3; CDR3aa: ASSLAGVDEKLF
len: 13; j_gene: TRBJ2-5; v_gene: TRBV3-1; CDR3aa: ASSQVAGVGGTQY
len: 11; j_gene: TRBJ1-2; v_gene: TRBV6-2/TRBV6-3; CDR3aa: ASSPWQVYGYT
len: 14; j_gene: TRBJ2-7; v_gene: TRBV28; CDR3aa: ASSSGGGVSHYEQY
len: 15; j_gene: TRBJ2-1; v_gene: TRBV4-3; CDR3aa: ASSRGLAGGIFNEQF
len: 14; j_gene: TRBJ2-7; v_gene: TRBV28; CDR3aa: ASSLAGGTGTPEQY
len: 13; j_gene: TRBJ2-2; v_gene: TRBV20-1; CDR3aa: SATPPGTHTGELF
len: 10; j_gene: TRBJ2-5; v_gene: TRBV29-1; CDR3aa: SVGRGKETQY
len: 14; j_gene: TRBJ1-1; v_gene: TRBV6-2/TRBV6-3; CDR3aa: ASSYSNSGLFTEAF
len: 14; j_gene: TRBJ2-3; v_gene: TRBV4-2; CDR3aa: AIEKMTSRRTDTQY
len: 14; j_gene: TRBJ2-1; v_gene: TRBV11-2; CDR3aa: ASSSRTSGRINEQF
len: 12; j_gene: TRBJ2-7; v_gene: TRBV10-3; CDR3aa: AISGVRGPYEQY
len: 16; j_gene: TRBJ2-1; v_gene: TRBV4-1; CDR3aa: ASSPGRLAGGKYNEQF
len: 12; j_gene: TRBJ2-2; v_gene: TRBV5-1; CDR3aa: ASSIGQRAGELF
len: 14; j_gene: TRBJ1-2; v_gene: TRBV3-1; CDR3aa: ASSQIQGKSNYGYT
len: 12; j_gene: TRBJ1-1; v_gene: TRBV20-1; CDR3aa: SALDRGMNTEAF
len: 11; j_gene: TRBJ2-1; v_gene: TRBV28; CDR3aa: ASGTFGHNEQF
len: 13; j_gene: TRBJ2-7; v_gene: TRBV28; CDR3aa: ASSSPTTGGYEQY
len: 15; j_gene: TRBJ2-5; v_gene: TRBV11-2; CDR3aa: ASSLGRGNRIQETQY
len: 12; j_gene: TRBJ1-2; v_gene: TRBV6-5; CDR3aa: ASSSAGAGYGYT
len: 12; j_gene: TRBJ2-3; v_gene: TRBV3-1; CDR3aa: ASSQEKDTDTQY
len: 13; j_gene: TRBJ2-1; v_gene: TRBV20-1; CDR3aa: SARPSRAPNNEQF
len: 11; j_gene: TRBJ2-1; v_gene: TRBV7-2; CDR3aa: ASSNGGYNEQF
len: 10; j_gene: TRBJ2-7; v_gene: TRBV19; CDR3aa: ASGDPSHEQY
len: 15; j_gene: TRBJ2-2; v_gene: TRBV10-3; CDR3aa: AISVQGGPRNTGELF
len: 11; j_gene: TRBJ2-5; v_gene: TRBV28; CDR3aa: ASTLPGQETQY
len: 12; j_gene: TRBJ1-2; v_gene: TRBV7-9; CDR3aa: ASSLSGEADGYT
len: 13; j_gene: TRBJ1-1; v_gene: TRBV7-8; CDR3aa: ASSPPGPSNTEAF
len: 15; j_gene: TRBJ1-3; v_gene: TRBV5-6; CDR3aa: ASSPASDRFSGNTIY
len: 12; j_gene: TRBJ1-4; v_gene: TRBV6-5; CDR3aa: ASSYSQAKEKLF
len: 12; j_gene: TRBJ2-3; v_gene: TRBV20-1; CDR3aa: SARLAGAGDTQY
len: 11; j_gene: TRBJ1-2; v_gene: TRBV29-1; CDR3aa: SVEGEGNYGYT
len: 18; j_gene: TRBJ2-1; v_gene: TRBV20-1; CDR3aa: SATGTATGAGQRSYNEQF
len: 10; j_gene: TRBJ1-1; v_gene: TRBV12-3/TRBV12-4; CDR3aa: ASSTSRGAAF
len: 17; j_gene: TRBJ2-1; v_gene: TRBV15; CDR3aa: ATSSFRLNPGGFYNEQF
len: 12; j_gene: TRBJ2-3; v_gene: TRBV5-4; CDR3aa: ASSPFTSTDTQY
len: 13; j_gene: TRBJ2-1; v_gene: TRBV12-3/TRBV12-4; CDR3aa: ASSETGPPYNEQF
len: 12; j_gene: TRBJ1-2; v_gene: TRBV19; CDR3aa: ASRSDRGPGGYT
len: 16; j_gene: TRBJ2-3; v_gene: TRBV12-3/TRBV12-4; CDR3aa: ASSPLYGGGQNTDTQY
len: 14; j_gene: TRBJ1-2; v_gene: TRBV20-1; CDR3aa: SAREQGASYLYGYT